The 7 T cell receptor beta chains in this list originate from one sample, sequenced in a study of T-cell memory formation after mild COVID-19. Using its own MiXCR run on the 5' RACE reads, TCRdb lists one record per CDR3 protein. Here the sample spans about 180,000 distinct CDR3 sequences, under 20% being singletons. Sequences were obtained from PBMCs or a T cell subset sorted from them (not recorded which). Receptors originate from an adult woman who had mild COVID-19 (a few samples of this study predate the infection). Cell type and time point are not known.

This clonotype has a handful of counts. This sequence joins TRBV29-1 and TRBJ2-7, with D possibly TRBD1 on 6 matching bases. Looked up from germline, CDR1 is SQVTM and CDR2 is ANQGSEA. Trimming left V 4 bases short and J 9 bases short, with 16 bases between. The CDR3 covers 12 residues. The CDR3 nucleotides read TGCAGCGTTGGTGGGTTACAGGGTGGGCAGTACTTC. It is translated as CSVGGLQGGQYF.

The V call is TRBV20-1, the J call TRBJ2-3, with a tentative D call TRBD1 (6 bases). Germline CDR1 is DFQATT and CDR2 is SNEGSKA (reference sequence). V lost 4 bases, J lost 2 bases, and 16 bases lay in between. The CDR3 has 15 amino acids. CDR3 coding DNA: TGCAGTGCTACCCCACCGGACAGCTACACAGATACGCAGTATTTT. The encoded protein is CSATPPDSYTDTQYF.

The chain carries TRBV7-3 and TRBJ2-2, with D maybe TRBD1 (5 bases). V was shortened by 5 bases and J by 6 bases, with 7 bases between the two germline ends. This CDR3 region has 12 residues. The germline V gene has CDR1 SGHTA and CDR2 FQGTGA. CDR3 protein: CASSPGSGELFF. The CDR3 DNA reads TGTGCCAGCAGCCCAGGGTCCGGGGAGCTGTTTTTT.

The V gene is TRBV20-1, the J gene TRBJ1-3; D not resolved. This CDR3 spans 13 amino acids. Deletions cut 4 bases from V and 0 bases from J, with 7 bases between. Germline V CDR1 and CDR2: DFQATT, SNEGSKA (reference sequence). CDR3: CSANHVSGNTIYF. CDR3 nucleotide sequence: TGCAGTGCTAATCACGTCTCTGGAAACACCATATATTTT.

The CDR3 DNA reads TGTGCCAGCAGTGTAGGACAGGGCGGCGAGCAGTACTTC. Protein sequence: CASSVGQGGEQYF. The rearrangement links TRBV12-3 or TRBV12-4 to TRBJ2-7; 8 bases line up with TRBD1. This CDR3 is built from 13 residues. J gave up 6 bases and V 5 bases, and 6 bases lay outside the gene matches.

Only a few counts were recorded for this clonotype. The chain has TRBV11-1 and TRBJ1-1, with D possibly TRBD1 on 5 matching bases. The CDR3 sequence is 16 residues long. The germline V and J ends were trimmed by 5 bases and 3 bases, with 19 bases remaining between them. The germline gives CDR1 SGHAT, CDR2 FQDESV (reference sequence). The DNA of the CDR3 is TGTGCCAGCAGCCCCCGCCGCGCCGCGGGGGACACTGAAGCTTTCTTT. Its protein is CASSPRRAAGDTEAFF.

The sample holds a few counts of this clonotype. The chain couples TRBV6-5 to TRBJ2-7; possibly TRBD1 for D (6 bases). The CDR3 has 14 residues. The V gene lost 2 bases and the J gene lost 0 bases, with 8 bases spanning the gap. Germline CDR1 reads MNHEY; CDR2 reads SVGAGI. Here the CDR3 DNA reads TGTGCCAGCAGTTACGCGACAGGCTCCTACGAGCAGTACTTC. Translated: CASSYATGSYEQYF.